This T cell receptor beta chain was profiled in a study of blood T cell repertoires in COVID-19 (TCRdb year 2020). Notes on the research overall: The collaborator samples originated in the United States, Italy and Spain and spanned the acute and convalescent phases of COVID-19. The material from the prospective study consisted of cDNA or gDNA derived from T cells, B-cell-depleted T cells, or PBMCs. Nearly every sample came with metadata listing a de-identified subject ID, COVID-19 status, age in years and sex. Samples came from the ongoing ImmuneRACE study (first 160 participants) plus 1,254 subjects from 6 global collaborators. The repertoires were released in a freely available public database meant as a resource for research on the immune response to SARS-CoV-2. Where HLA class I and class II types were available, the types were taken from metadata supplied by the sample provider, not from assay-based typing. Deeply sampled blood TCRbeta repertoires from subjects exposed to, actively infected with, or recovered from COVID-19 were included in the dataset.

Collaborating institutions collected whole blood in K2EDTA tubes following their own protocols. For TCRbeta analysis, collaborator samples were shipped as frozen whole blood, as isolated PBMCs, or as DNA extracted from either sample type. The immunoSEQ Assay, a bias-controlled multiplex PCR, was used to amplify TCRbeta CDR3 regions from genomic DNA. The authors' analysis ran thus. The number of nucleated cells in each sample was estimated by amplification of reference gene primers within the assay. To quantify the absolute abundance of each unique TCRbeta CDR3 rearrangement, sequence reads were collapsed and filtered. Productive Simpson clonality was computed per sample as the square root of Simpson's diversity index over productive rearrangements. What TCRdb holds here is the immuneACCESS table cut down to in-frame rearrangements. Part of the clones is not present; checked against another copy, under half of the missing clones reflect an unresolved V gene, and the others are unexplained. V, J and clone size reflect that table, while D and trimming were determined from the DNA. Within this sample are under 500,000 clones, with roughly 89% of them counted one time only. The top ten clonotypes cover about 4.3% of the sample.

Concerning this clone: Its antigen is not yet known. No per-base quality is available; no much larger clone lies one base away.

The investigation overall reported the following: How much clinical and demographic metadata was included differed by source and by participant, and the metadata was provided uncurated.

V is reduced by 4 bases and J by 1 base, leaving a spacing of 22 bases between them. From a lookup of the germline V gene (reference sequence), CDR1 and CDR2 are LGHDT and YNNKEL. The CDR3 goes from the cysteine to the phenylalanine over 18 residues. CDR3 DNA is the only sequence kept; it has 54 bases, read in frame from the first base. Sequenced material: peripheral blood. The TCR sequence derives from a woman aged 30 to 39 with acute or convalescent COVID-19. The sequence joins TRBV3-1 (or the pseudogene TRBV3-2) to TRBJ1-2, with the D gene too uncertain to name. The sequence in DNA is TGTGCCAGCAGCCCCCGGGAAGGGAGGTCCATAATTAACTATGGCTACACCTTC. This is translated as CASSPREGRSIINYGYTF.